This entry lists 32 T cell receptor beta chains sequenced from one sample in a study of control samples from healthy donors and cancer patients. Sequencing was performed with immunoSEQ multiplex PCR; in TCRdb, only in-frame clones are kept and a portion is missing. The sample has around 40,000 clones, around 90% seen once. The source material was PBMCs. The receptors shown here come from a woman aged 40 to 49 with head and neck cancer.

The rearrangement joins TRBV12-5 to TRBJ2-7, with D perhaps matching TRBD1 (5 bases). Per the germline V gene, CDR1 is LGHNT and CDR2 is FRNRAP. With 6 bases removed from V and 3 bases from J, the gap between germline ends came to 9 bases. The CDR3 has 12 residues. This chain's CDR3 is CASGGDSYEQYF. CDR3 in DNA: TGTGCTAGTGGCGGCGACAGCTACGAGCAGTACTTC.

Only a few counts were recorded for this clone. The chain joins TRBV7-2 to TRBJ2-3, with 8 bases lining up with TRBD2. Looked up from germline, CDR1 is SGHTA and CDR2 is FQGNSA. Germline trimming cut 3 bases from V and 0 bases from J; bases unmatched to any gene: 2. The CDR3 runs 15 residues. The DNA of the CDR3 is TGTGCCAGCAGCTTGACTAGCGCCAGCACAGATACGCAGTATTTT. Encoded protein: CASSLTSASTDTQYF.

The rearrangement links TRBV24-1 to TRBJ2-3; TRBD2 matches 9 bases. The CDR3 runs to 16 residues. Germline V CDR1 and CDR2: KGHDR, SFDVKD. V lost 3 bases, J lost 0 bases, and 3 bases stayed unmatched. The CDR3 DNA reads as TGTGCCACCAGTGATGCTAGCGGGGCTAGCACAGATACGCAGTATTTT. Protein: CATSDASGASTDTQYF.

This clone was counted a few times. The CDR3 region has the DNA TGCAGCGCGGGCTCACCCAAGAACACTGAAGCTTTCTTT. The encoded protein is CSAGSPKNTEAFF. This chain uses TRBV29-1 with TRBJ1-1, with no clear D. Trimming stripped 7 bases from V and 1 base from J, with 13 bases between. The CDR3 is 13 amino acids. CDR1 and CDR2 (germline): SQVTM, ANQGSEA.

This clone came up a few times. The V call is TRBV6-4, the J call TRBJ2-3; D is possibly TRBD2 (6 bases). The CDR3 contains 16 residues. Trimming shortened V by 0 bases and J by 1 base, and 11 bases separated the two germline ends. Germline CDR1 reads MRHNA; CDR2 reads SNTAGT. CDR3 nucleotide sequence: TGTGCCAGCAGTGACTCGGGCGGGGTAGGCACAGATACGCAGTATTTT. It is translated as CASSDSGGVGTDTQYF.

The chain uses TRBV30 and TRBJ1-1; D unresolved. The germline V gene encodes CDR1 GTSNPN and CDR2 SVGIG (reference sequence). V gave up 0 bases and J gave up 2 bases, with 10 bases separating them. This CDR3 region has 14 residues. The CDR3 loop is CAWSVGGFNTEAFF. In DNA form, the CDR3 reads TGTGCCTGGAGTGTAGGAGGGTTTAACACTGAAGCTTTCTTT. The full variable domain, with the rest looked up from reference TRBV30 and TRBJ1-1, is SQTIHQWPATLVQPVGSPLSLECTVEGTSNPNLYWYRQAAGRGLQLLFYSVGIGQISSEVPQNLSASRPQDRQFILSSKKLLLSDSGFYLCAWSVGGFNTEAFFGQGTRLTVV.

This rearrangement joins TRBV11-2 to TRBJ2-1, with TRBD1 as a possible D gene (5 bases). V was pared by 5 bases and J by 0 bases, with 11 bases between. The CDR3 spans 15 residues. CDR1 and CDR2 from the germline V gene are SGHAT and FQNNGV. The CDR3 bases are TGTGCCAGCAGCCGCAGGGTGAGCTCCTACAATGAGCAGTTCTTC. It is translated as CASSRRVSSYNEQFF. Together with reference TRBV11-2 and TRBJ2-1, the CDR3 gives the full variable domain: EAGVAQSPRYKIIEKRQSVAFWCNPISGHATLYWYQQILGQGPKLLIQFQNNGVVDDSQLPKDRFSAERLKGVDSTLKIQPAKLEDSAVYLCASSRRVSSYNEQFFGPGTRLTVL.

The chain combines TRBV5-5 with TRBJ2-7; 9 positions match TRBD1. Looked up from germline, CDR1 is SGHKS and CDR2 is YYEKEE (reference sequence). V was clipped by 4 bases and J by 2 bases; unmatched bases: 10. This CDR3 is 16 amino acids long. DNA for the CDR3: TGTGCCAGCAGCACCAACCCGGGACAGGGACCCTACGAGCAGTACTTC. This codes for CASSTNPGQGPYEQYF.

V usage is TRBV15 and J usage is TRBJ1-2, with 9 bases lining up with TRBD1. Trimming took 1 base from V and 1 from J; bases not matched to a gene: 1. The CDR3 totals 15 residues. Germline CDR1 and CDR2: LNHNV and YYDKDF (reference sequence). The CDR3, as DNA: TGTGCCACCAGCAGAGGGGACAGGGTTAACTATGGCTACACCTTC. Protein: CATSRGDRVNYGYTF. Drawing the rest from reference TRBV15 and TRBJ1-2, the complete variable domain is DAMVIQNPRYQVTQFGKPVTLSCSQTLNHNVMYWYQQKSSQAPKLLFHYYDKDFNNEADTPDNFQSRRPNTSFCFLDIRSPGLGDTAMYLCATSRGDRVNYGYTFGSGTRLTVV.

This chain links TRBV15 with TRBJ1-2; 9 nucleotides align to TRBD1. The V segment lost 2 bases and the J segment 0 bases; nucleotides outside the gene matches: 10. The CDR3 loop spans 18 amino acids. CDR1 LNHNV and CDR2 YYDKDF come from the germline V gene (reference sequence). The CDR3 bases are TGTGCCACCAGCAGAATGGGCACCGGGACAGGGCCTAACTATGGCTACACCTTC. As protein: CATSRMGTGTGPNYGYTF.

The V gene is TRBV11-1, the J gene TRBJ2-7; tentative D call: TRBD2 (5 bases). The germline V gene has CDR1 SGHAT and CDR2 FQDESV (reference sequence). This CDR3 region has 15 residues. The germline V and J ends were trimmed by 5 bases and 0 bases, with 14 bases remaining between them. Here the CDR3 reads CASSPPRGFSYEQYF. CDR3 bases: TGTGCCAGCAGCCCCCCCCGGGGTTTCTCCTACGAGCAGTACTTC.

The DNA for the CDR3 is TGTGCCAGCAGCTTTTCCGACACTGAAGCTTTCTTT. Translating it yields CASSFSDTEAFF. The chain combines TRBV5-6 with TRBJ1-1; no reliable D call. CDR1 SGHDT and CDR2 YYEEEE come from the germline V gene. The V end was cut by 2 bases, the J end by 3 bases, with 5 bases between. The CDR3 has 12 amino acids.

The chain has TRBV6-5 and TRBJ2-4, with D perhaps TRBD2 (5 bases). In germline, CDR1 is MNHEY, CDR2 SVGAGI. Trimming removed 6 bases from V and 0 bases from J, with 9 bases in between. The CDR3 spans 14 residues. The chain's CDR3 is CASSGLLAKNIQYF. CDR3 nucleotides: TGTGCCAGCAGCGGACTGTTAGCCAAAAACATTCAGTACTTC.

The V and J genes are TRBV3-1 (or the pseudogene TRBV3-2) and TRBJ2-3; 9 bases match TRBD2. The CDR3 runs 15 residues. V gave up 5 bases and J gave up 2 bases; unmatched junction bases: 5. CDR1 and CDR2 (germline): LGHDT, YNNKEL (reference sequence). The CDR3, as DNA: TGTGCCAGCAGCACTAGCGGGTGGACCACAGATACGCAGTATTTT. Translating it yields CASSTSGWTTDTQYF.

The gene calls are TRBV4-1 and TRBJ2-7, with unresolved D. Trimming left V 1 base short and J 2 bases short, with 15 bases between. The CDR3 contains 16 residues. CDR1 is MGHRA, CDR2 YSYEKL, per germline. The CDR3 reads CASSQVGQKPTYEQYF. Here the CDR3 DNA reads TGCGCCAGCAGCCAAGTAGGTCAGAAACCGACCTACGAGCAGTACTTC.

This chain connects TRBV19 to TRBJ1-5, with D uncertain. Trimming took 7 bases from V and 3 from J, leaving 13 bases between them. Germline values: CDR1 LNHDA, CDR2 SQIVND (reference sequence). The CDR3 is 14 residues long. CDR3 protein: CASMEWPSNQPQHF. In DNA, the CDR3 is TGTGCCAGTATGGAGTGGCCCTCCAATCAGCCCCAGCATTTT.

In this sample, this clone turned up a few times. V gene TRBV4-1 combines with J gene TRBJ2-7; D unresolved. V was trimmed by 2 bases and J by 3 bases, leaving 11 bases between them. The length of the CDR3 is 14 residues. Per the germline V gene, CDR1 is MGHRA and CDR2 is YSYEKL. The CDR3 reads CASSQQVSGYEQYF. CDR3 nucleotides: TGCGCCAGCAGCCAACAGGTGTCAGGCTACGAGCAGTACTTC.

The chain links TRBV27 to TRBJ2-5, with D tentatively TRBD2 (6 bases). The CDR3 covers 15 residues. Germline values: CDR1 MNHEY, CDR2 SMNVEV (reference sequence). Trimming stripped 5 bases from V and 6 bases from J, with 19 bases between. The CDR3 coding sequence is TGTGCCAGCAGTCGCGATCCGGGACTTTGGAAGACCCAGTACTTC. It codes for CASSRDPGLWKTQYF.

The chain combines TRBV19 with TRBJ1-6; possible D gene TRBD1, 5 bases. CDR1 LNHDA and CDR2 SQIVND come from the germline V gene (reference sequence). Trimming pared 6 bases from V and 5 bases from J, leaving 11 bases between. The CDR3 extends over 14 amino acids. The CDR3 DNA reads TGTGCCAGTAGCCCCGGCAGGGATAATTCACCCCTCCACTTT. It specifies CASSPGRDNSPLHF.

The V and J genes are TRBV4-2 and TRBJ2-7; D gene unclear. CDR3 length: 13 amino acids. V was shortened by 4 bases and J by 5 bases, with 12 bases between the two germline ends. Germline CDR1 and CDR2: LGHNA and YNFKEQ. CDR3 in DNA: TGTGCCAGCAGCCCGGAGTACCAGCACGAGCAGTACTTC. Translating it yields CASSPEYQHEQYF.

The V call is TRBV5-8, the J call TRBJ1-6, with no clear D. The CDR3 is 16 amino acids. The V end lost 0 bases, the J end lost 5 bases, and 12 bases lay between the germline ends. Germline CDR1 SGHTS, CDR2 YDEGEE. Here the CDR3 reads CASSLVRVLNNSPLHF. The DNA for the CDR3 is TGTGCCAGCAGCTTGGTGCGGGTCCTCAATAATTCACCCCTCCACTTT.

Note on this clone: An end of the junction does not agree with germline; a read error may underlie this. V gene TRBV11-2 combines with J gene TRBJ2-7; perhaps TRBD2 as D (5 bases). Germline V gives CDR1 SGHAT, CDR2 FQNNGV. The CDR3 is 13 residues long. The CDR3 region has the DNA TGTGCCAGCAGCTTAACTCGATCCACCCCCGGAGGCTTC. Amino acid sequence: CASSLTRSTPGGF.

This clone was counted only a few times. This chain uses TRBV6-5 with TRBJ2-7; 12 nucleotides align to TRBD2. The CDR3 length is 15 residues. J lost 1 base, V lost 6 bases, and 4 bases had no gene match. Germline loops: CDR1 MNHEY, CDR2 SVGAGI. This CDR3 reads CASRPGLAGSYEQYF. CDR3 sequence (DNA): TGTGCCAGCAGACCTGGACTAGCGGGGTCCTACGAGCAGTACTTC.

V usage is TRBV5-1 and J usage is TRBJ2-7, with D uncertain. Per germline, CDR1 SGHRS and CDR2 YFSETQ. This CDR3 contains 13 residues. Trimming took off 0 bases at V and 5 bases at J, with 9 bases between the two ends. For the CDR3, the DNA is TGCGCCAGCAGCTTGGAAGGCAGCCACGAGCAGTACTTC. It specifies CASSLEGSHEQYF.

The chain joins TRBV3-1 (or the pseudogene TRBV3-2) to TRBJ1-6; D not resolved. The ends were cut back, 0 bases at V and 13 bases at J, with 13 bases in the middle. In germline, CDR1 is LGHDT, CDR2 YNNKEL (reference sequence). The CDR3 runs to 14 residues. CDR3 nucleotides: TGTGCCAGCAGCCAAGATTTAAAGGTTTACCCCCTCCACTTT. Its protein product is CASSQDLKVYPLHF.

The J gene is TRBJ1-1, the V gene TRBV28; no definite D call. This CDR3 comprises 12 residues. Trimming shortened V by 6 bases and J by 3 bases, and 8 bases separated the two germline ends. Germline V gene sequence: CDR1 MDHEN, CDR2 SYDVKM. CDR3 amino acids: CASRGSYTEAFF. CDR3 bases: TGTGCCAGCAGGGGAAGTTACACTGAAGCTTTCTTT.

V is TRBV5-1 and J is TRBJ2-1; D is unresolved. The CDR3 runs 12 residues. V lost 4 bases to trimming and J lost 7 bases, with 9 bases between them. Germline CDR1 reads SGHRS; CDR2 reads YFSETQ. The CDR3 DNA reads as TGCGCCAGCAGCCTTCTCGAGAATGAGCAGTTCTTC. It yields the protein CASSLLENEQFF.

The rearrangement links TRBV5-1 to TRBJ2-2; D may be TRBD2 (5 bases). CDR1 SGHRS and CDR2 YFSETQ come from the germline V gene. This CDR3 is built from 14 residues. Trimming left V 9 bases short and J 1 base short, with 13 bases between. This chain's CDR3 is CATRPAGNTGELFF. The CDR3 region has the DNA TGCGCCACCCGCCCTGCGGGGAACACCGGGGAGCTGTTTTTT.

CDR3 sequence: CATTPVGVPGYGYTF. The CDR3 nucleotides read TGTGCCACCACTCCCGTAGGGGTCCCGGGCTATGGCTACACCTTC. This chain links TRBV28 with TRBJ1-2, with D possibly TRBD1 on 5 matching bases. V lost 10 bases to trimming and J lost 4 bases, with 22 bases between them. Germline-derived CDR1 and CDR2 are MDHEN and SYDVKM. This CDR3 has 15 residues.

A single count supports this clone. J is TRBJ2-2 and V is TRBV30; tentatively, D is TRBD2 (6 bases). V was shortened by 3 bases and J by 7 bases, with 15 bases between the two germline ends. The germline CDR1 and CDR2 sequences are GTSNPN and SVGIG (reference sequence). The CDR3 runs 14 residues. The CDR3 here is CAWSWTTSSGELFF. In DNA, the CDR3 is TGTGCCTGGAGCTGGACTACTTCTAGCGGGGAGCTGTTTTTT.

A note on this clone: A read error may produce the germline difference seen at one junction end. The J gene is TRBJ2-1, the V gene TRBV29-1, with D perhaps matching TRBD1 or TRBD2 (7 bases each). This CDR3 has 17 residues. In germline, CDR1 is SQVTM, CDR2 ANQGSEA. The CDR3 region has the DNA TGCAGCGCCCTGACGCCGAGAGCGGGACAGTTCTACGATGAGCAGTTCTTC. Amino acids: CSALTPRAGQFYDEQFF.

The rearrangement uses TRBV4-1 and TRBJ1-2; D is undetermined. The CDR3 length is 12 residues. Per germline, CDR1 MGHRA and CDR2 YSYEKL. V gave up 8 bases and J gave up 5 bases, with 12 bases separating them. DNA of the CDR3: TGCGCCAGCCTGTCGAGGGAATATGGCTACACCTTC. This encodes CASLSREYGYTF.